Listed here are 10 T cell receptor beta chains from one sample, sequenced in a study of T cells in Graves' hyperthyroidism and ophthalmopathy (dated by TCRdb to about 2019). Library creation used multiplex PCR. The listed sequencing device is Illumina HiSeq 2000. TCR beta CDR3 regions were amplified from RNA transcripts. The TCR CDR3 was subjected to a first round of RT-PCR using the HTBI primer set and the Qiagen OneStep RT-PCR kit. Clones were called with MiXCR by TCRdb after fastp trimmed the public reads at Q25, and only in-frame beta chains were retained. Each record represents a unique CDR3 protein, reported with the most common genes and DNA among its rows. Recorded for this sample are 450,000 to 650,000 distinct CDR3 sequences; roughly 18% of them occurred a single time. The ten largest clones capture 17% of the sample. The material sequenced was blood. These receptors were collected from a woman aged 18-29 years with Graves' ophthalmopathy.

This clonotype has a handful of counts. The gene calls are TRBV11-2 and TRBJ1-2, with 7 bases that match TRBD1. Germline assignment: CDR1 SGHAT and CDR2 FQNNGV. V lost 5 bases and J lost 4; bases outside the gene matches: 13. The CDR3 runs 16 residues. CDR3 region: CASSPMPSTGSYGYTF. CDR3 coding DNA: TGTGCCAGCAGCCCAATGCCATCGACAGGGTCCTATGGCTACACCTTC.

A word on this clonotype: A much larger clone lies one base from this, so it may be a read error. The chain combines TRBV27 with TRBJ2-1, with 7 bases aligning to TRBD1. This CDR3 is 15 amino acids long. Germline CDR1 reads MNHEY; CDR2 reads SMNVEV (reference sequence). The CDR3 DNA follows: TGTGCCAGCAGTTTATCGACAGCAGGGGGAAATGAGCAGTCCTTC. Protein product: CASSLSTAGGNEQSF.

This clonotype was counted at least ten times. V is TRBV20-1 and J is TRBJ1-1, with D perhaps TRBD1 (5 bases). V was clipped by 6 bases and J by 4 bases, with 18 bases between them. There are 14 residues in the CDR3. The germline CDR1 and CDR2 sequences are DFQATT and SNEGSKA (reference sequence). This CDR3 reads CSAPGERRTTEAFF. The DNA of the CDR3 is TGCAGTGCACCGGGGGAAAGGAGGACCACTGAAGCTTTCTTT.

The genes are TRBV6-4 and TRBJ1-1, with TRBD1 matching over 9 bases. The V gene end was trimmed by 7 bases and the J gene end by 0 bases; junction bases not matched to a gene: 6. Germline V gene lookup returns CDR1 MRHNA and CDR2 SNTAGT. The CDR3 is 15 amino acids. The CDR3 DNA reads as TGTGCCAGCATCCCCCGACAGGGGGTGAACACTGAAGCTTTCTTT. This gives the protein CASIPRQGVNTEAFF.

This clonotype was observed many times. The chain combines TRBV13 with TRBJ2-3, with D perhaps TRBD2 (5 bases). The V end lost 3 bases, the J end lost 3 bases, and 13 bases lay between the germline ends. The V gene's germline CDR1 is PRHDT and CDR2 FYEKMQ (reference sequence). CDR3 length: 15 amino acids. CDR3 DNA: TGTGCCAGCAGCTTTAAAGGGTGGAGGACAGATACGCAGTATTTT. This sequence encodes CASSFKGWRTDTQYF.

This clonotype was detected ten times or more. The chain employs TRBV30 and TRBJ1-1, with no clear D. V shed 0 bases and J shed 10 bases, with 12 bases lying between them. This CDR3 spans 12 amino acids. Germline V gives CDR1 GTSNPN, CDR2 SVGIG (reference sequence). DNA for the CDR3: TGTGCCTGGAGTGTACTGGGAGGGCTAGCTTTCTTT. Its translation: CAWSVLGGLAFF. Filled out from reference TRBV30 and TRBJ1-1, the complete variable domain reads SQTIHQWPATLVQPVGSPLSLECTVEGTSNPNLYWYRQAAGRGLQLLFYSVGIGQISSEVPQNLSASRPQDRQFILSSKKLLLSDSGFYLCAWSVLGGLAFFGQGTRLTVV.

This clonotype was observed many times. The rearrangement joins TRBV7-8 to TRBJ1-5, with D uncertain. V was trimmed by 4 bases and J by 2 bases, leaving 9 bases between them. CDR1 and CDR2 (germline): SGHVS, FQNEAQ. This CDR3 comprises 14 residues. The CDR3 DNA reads TGTGCCAGCAGCTCTACCATTGGCAATCAGCCCCAGCATTTT. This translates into CASSSTIGNQPQHF.

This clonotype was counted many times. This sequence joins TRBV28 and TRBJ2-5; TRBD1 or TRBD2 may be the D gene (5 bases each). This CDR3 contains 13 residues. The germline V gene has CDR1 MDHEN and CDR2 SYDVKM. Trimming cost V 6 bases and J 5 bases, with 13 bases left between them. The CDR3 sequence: CASSSGRLETQYF. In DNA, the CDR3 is TGTGCCAGCAGCTCGGGACGGTTGGAGACCCAGTACTTC.

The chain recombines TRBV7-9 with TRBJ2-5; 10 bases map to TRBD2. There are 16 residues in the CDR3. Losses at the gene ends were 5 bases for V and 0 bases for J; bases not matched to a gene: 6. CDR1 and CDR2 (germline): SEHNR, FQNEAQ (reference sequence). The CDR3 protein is CASSARLAGHQETQYF. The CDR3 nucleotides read TGTGCCAGCAGCGCAAGACTAGCGGGCCACCAAGAGACCCAGTACTTC.

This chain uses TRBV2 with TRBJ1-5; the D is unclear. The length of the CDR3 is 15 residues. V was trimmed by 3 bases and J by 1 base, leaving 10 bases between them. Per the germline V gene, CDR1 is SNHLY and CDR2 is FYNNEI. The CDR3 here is CASSDGVNSNQPQHF. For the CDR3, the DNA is TGTGCCAGCAGTGATGGAGTGAACAGCAATCAGCCCCAGCATTTT.